The 27 T cell receptor beta chains presented below share a single source sample, sequenced in a study of T-cell reconstitution after alpha-beta-depleted transplantation in children. Preparing the TCRbeta library involved the use of unique molecular identifiers. TCRdb re-called the PCR reads with MiXCR, one entry per CDR3 protein. In the table there are more than 120,000 distinct CDR3 sequences, 8.8% of which are singletons. The sample consisted of PBMCs, mostly from graft donor cells, taken 180 days after TCRalphabeta/CD19-depleted stem cell transplant. These receptors all stem from a female patient aged 2-10 years who had a stem cell transplant for congenital amegakaryocytic thrombocytopenia, so the T cells may come from the graft donor.

V gene TRBV7-3 combines with J gene TRBJ2-3; 11 bases line up with TRBD2. V was pared by 5 bases and J by 1 base, with 5 bases of the junction left unmatched. The CDR3 has 16 residues. Germline CDR1 and CDR2: SGHTA and FQGTGA. The CDR3 region is CASSLSGRGGTDTQYF. DNA of the CDR3: TGTGCCAGCAGCCTTAGCGGGAGGGGGGGCACAGATACGCAGTATTTT.

This clonotype was recorded many times. The chain recombines TRBV12-3 or TRBV12-4 with TRBJ2-7; 7 nucleotides match TRBD1. Unmatched junction bases numbered 10, after V lost 7 bases and J lost 4 bases. The CDR3 is 14 residues long. The CDR3 protein is CASTPGTAIYEQYF. The CDR3 DNA reads TGTGCCAGCACCCCCGGGACAGCCATATACGAGCAGTACTTC.

This clonotype was counted at least ten times. The chain links TRBV29-1 to TRBJ1-1; D call uncertain. Trimming removed 4 bases at V and 0 bases at J, with 12 bases between. Germline V lookup: CDR1 SQVTM, CDR2 ANQGSEA. This CDR3 region has 14 residues. The CDR3 sequence is CSVVTRLMNTEAFF. DNA of the CDR3: TGCAGCGTTGTAACGAGGCTGATGAACACTGAAGCTTTCTTT.

This clonotype was counted ten times or more. The chain has TRBV6-5 and TRBJ2-7; D is perhaps TRBD1 (6 bases). The CDR3 is 13 residues long. From germline, CDR1 is MNHEY and CDR2 SVGAGI. V lost 8 bases and J 5 bases, leaving 16 bases between the germline ends. CDR3 DNA: TGTGCCAGCCGGAAACACCCAGGGGACGAGCAGTACTTC. Amino acids: CASRKHPGDEQYF.

The chain couples TRBV6-2 or TRBV6-3 to TRBJ2-2, with D possibly being TRBD1 (5 bases). V was pared by 0 bases and J by 3 bases, with 8 bases between. Germline V CDR1 and CDR2: MNHEY, SVGEGT. This CDR3 region has 15 residues. CDR3 DNA sequence: TGTGCCAGCAGTTACTCGACAGCAGACACCGGGGAGCTGTTTTTT. It encodes CASSYSTADTGELFF.

This clonotype was observed at least ten times. The chain is built from TRBV4-1 and TRBJ2-7; 7 positions agree with TRBD1. There are 13 residues in the CDR3. CDR1 MGHRA and CDR2 YSYEKL come from the germline V gene. Trimming removed 1 base from V and 6 bases from J; junction bases left unmatched: 3. DNA of the CDR3: TGCGCCAGCAGCCAAGGCAGGGGGTCCGAGCAGTACTTC. Residues: CASSQGRGSEQYF.

This clonotype turned up a few times. The CDR3 DNA follows: TGTGCCACCAGCAGAGATAGGCCCAGCTCTGGAAACACCATATATTTT. Residues: CATSRDRPSSGNTIYF. The chain has TRBV15 and TRBJ1-3; D gene uncertain. Germline loops: CDR1 LNHNV, CDR2 YYDKDF (reference sequence). Trimming stripped 0 bases from V and 0 bases from J, with 9 bases between. CDR3 length: 16 amino acids.

The chain is built from TRBV29-1 and TRBJ1-1, with D unclear. Germline-derived CDR1 and CDR2 are SQVTM and ANQGSEA. The CDR3 runs 12 residues. V was clipped by 7 bases and J by 6 bases, with 15 bases between them. CDR3: CSALPGLAEAFF. Here the CDR3 DNA reads TGCAGCGCATTGCCGGGGTTGGCTGAAGCTTTCTTT. The full variable domain, with the rest looked up from reference TRBV29-1 and TRBJ1-1, is SAVISQKPSRDICQRGTSLTIQCQVDSQVTMMFWYRQQPGQSLTLIATANQGSEATYESGFVIDKFPISRPNLTFSTLTVSNMSPEDSSIYLCSALPGLAEAFFGQGTRLTVV.

This clonotype has at least ten counts. The chain uses TRBV11-2 and TRBJ2-7, with no clear D. In germline, CDR1 is SGHAT, CDR2 FQNNGV. The CDR3 runs 11 residues. Between the trimmed V and J ends, which lost 6 bases and 3 bases, there was a span of 6 bases. CDR3 sequence reads: CASSRRYEQYF. As DNA, the CDR3 is TGTGCCAGCAGTCGACGCTACGAGCAGTACTTC. The variable domain in full, completed from reference TRBV11-2 and TRBJ2-7, reads EAGVAQSPRYKIIEKRQSVAFWCNPISGHATLYWYQQILGQGPKLLIQFQNNGVVDDSQLPKDRFSAERLKGVDSTLKIQPAKLEDSAVYLCASSRRYEQYFGPGTRLTVT.

Many counts were recorded for this clonotype. This rearrangement joins TRBV6-5 to TRBJ2-1; no reliable D call. The CDR3 has 17 amino acids. V was trimmed by 0 bases and J by 0 bases, leaving 12 bases between them. Germline V gives CDR1 MNHEY, CDR2 SVGAGI. Here the CDR3 DNA reads TGTGCCAGCAGTTACTCATGGCGAGTAATCTCCTACAATGAGCAGTTCTTC. This gives the protein CASSYSWRVISYNEQFF.

This clonotype came up a few times. The chain employs TRBV14 and TRBJ2-1; no clear D gene. The CDR3 extends over 14 amino acids. Germline loops: CDR1 SGHDN, CDR2 FVKESK. The V and J ends lost 2 bases and 3 bases respectively, with 8 bases between them. The CDR3 protein is CASSQLLVYNEQFF. CDR3 nucleotides: TGTGCCAGCAGCCAACTGCTAGTCTACAATGAGCAGTTCTTC.

This clonotype was picked up a small number of times. The V and J genes are TRBV5-1 and TRBJ1-2; D gene unclear. V gave up 0 bases and J gave up 5 bases, with 14 bases separating them. The CDR3 extends over 15 amino acids. Germline V gene data show CDR1 as SGHRS and CDR2 as YFSETQ. The CDR3 protein is CASSLALAGPYGYTF. DNA for the CDR3: TGCGCCAGCAGCTTGGCCCTCGCAGGCCCTTATGGCTACACCTTC.

With respect to this clonotype: One junction end disagrees with the germline gene, perhaps due to a read error. V is TRBV3-1 and J is TRBJ2-2, with D possibly called TRBD1 or TRBD2 (6 bases each). Germline lookup yields CDR1 LGHDT and CDR2 YNNKEL (reference sequence). The CDR3 has 14 amino acids. As DNA, the CDR3 is TGTGCCAGCAACCAAAGGGGGGAGATCGGGGAGCTGTTTTTT. Translation gives CASNQRGEIGELFF.

This chain uses TRBV6-5 with TRBJ1-1; 7 nucleotides align to TRBD1. The germline gives CDR1 MNHEY, CDR2 SVGAGI. V gave up 0 bases and J gave up 2 bases; unmatched junction bases: 9. The CDR3 is 17 amino acids. CDR3 loop: CASSYSGRQGLNTEAFF. In DNA form, the CDR3 reads TGTGCCAGCAGTTACTCCGGTCGACAGGGCCTCAACACTGAAGCTTTCTTT.

This clonotype was counted many times. This chain joins TRBV2 and TRBJ2-1; 10 bases agree with TRBD2. Germline V CDR1 and CDR2: SNHLY, FYNNEI. The CDR3 extends over 19 amino acids. Trimming at V came to 1 base and at J to 5 bases, leaving 14 bases not matched to a gene. The CDR3 loop is CASSEEGELAGNLNNEQFF. CDR3 bases: TGTGCCAGCAGTGAAGAAGGGGAACTAGCGGGGAACCTCAACAATGAGCAGTTCTTC.

The rearrangement links TRBV28 to TRBJ2-3, with 10 bases identical to TRBD2. Trimming at V came to 7 bases and at J to 2 bases, leaving 15 bases not matched to a gene. Germline V gene data show CDR1 as MDHEN and CDR2 as SYDVKM. This CDR3 spans 18 amino acids. CDR3 nucleotide sequence: TGTGCCAGCATCGCCCCGAGACTAGCGGGCCAGAACACAGATACGCAGTATTTT. Translation gives CASIAPRLAGQNTDTQYF.

This clonotype was detected only a few times. The chain joins TRBV5-1 to TRBJ1-1, with D possibly matching TRBD1 (5 bases). The ends were cut back, 7 bases at V and 1 base at J, with 11 bases in the middle. The CDR3 runs to 13 residues. Germline lookup yields CDR1 SGHRS and CDR2 YFSETQ. CDR3 in DNA: TGCGCCAGCCGGGACGGGTCGAACACTGAAGCTTTCTTT. The encoded protein is CASRDGSNTEAFF.

The table lists this clonotype with many counts. This sequence joins TRBV28 and TRBJ2-7; no firm D call. V was shortened by 6 bases and J by 1 base, with 10 bases between the two germline ends. The CDR3 has 13 amino acids. The germline V gene has CDR1 MDHEN and CDR2 SYDVKM. The CDR3 DNA reads TGTGCCAGCAGCCCAGGCGTTTCCTACGAGCAGTACTTC. The encoded protein is CASSPGVSYEQYF.

The sample holds many counts of this clonotype. The rearrangement uses TRBV20-1 and TRBJ1-6, with D possibly TRBD1 on 5 matching bases. V shed 0 bases and J shed 0 bases, with 15 bases lying between them. CDR1 is DFQATT, CDR2 SNEGSKA, per germline (reference sequence). CDR3 length equals 18 residues. CDR3 sequence (DNA): TGCAGTGCTAGAGATTTGGGGCAGGTGAGCTCCTATAATTCACCCCTCCACTTT. Its translation: CSARDLGQVSSYNSPLHF.

This clonotype was detected ten times or more. The chain couples TRBV5-1 to TRBJ2-3; the D is unclear. Germline V lookup: CDR1 SGHRS, CDR2 YFSETQ. V was trimmed by 1 base and J by 2 bases, leaving 8 bases between them. CDR3 length: 14 residues. The CDR3 nucleotides read TGCGCCAGCAGCTTGAACGCGGCCACAGATACGCAGTATTTT. Its translation: CASSLNAATDTQYF.

To note about this clonotype: A much more abundant neighbour one base away suggests this may be a read error. In this CDR3 the conserved last residue, phenylalanine or tryptophan, is missing, so a read error is likely. This chain connects TRBV6-2 or TRBV6-3 to TRBJ2-7; 7 positions match TRBD2. Germline CDR1 is MNHEY and CDR2 is SVGEGT. The CDR3 totals 15 residues. V dropped 3 bases and J dropped 2; count of bases not matched to a gene: 7. The CDR3 DNA reads TGTGCCAGCAGTTATGGGCTAGCGGATGCCTACGAGCAGTACTTA. This codes for CASSYGLADAYEQYL.

The sample holds many counts of this clonotype. This chain links TRBV6-5 with TRBJ2-7; 9 bases are shared with TRBD1. The CDR3 runs 14 residues. The germline CDR1 and CDR2 sequences are MNHEY and SVGAGI. Unmatched junction bases numbered 10, after V lost 6 bases and J lost 7 bases. The CDR3 DNA sequence: TGTGCCAGCAGGCGGGACAGGGTATGGGATGAGCAGTACTTC. As protein: CASRRDRVWDEQYF.

Comment on this clonotype: A clone one base away is much larger, so this may be a read error. The rearrangement links TRBV28 to TRBJ2-6; TRBD2 might be the D (6 bases). CDR3 length: 15 amino acids. Germline CDR1 MDHEN, CDR2 SYDVKM. CDR3 nucleotide sequence: TGTGCCAGCAGTTTCGGTTTTGGAGGGGCCAACGGCCTGACTTTC. Translated: CASSFGFGGANGLTF.

Ten or more counts support this clonotype. The rearrangement uses TRBV20-1 and TRBJ2-3; D is undetermined. This CDR3 has 13 residues. Germline V gene sequence: CDR1 DFQATT, CDR2 SNEGSKA (reference sequence). V was shortened by 3 bases and J by 0 bases, with 7 bases between the two germline ends. The CDR3 sequence: CSASITSTDTQYF. CDR3 coding DNA: TGCAGTGCTAGTATCACTAGCACAGATACGCAGTATTTT.

In its sample, this clonotype was seen many times. The rearrangement uses TRBV5-5 and TRBJ2-7; D possibly corresponds to TRBD2 (6 bases). The CDR3 totals 14 residues. V was trimmed by 2 bases and J by 0 bases, leaving 9 bases between them. Germline CDR1 is SGHKS and CDR2 is YYEKEE (reference sequence). CDR3 residues: CASSFRGISYEQYF. The CDR3 coding sequence is TGTGCCAGCAGCTTCCGGGGGATCTCCTACGAGCAGTACTTC.

Concerning this clonotype: Since a much larger clone is just one base distant, this may be a read error. The chain employs TRBV4-2 and TRBJ2-3; TRBD1 is a possible D gene (5 bases). CDR1 and CDR2 from the germline V gene are LGHNA and YNFKEQ. The CDR3 covers 15 residues. CDR3 in amino acids: CASSQDPTSTGTQYF. CDR3 nucleotide sequence: TGTGCCAGCAGCCAAGATCCGACGAGCACAGGTACGCAGTATTTT.

This clonotype was observed many times. The rearrangement joins TRBV12-3 or TRBV12-4 to TRBJ2-7; perhaps TRBD1 as D (5 bases). The ends were cut back, 6 bases at V and 0 bases at J, with 9 bases in the middle. The CDR3 spans 13 residues. CDR3 bases: TGTGCCAGCAGGTGGACATCCTCCTACGAGCAGTACTTC. Encoded protein: CASRWTSSYEQYF.